Below, 22 T cell receptor beta chains from the same sample are listed, as sequenced in a study of cytomegalovirus exposure and HLA in healthy donors. The PCR used 60 Vbeta and 13 Jbeta primers. Some clones are missing from TCRdb's copy, which holds only in-frame ones; the method was immunoSEQ multiplex PCR. The data show 100,000 to 150,000 clones, about 81% seen once. The sample comprised PBMCs. These TCRs come from a woman under 40 in good health and CMV-seronegative.

Only one count was recorded for this clone. CDR3 in DNA: TGCGCCAGCAGCGTTAGTGGGGCCCGTAACTATGGCTACACCTTC. Translation gives CASSVSGARNYGYTF. The chain carries TRBV5-1 and TRBJ1-2, with D maybe TRBD1 (5 bases). The CDR3 loop spans 15 amino acids. Looked up from germline, CDR1 is SGHRS and CDR2 is YFSETQ. Between the trimmed V and J ends, which lost 4 bases and 1 base, there was a span of 14 bases.

As for this clone: One junction end disagrees with the germline gene, perhaps due to a read error. CDR3 region: CSSSPKAGSFYEQYF. In DNA form, the CDR3 reads TGTTCCAGCAGCCCTAAAGCAGGCTCCTTCTACGAGCAGTACTTC. This chain links TRBV7-9 with TRBJ2-7; D ambiguous. Germline lookup yields CDR1 SEHNR and CDR2 FQNEAQ (reference sequence). The CDR3 consists of 15 residues.

The V and J genes are TRBV9 and TRBJ1-1, with D unresolved. Trimming left V 4 bases short and J 7 bases short, with 14 bases between. Germline loops: CDR1 SGDLS, CDR2 YYNGEE. The CDR3 runs 13 residues. CDR3 residues: CASSPHREGEAFF. The DNA of the CDR3 is TGTGCCAGCAGCCCCCATCGGGAGGGTGAAGCTTTCTTT.

The chain uses TRBV7-9 and TRBJ2-3, with 8 nucleotides matching TRBD2. The CDR3 runs to 17 residues. With V trimmed by 4 bases and J by 7 bases, 16 bases remained unmatched. Germline assignment: CDR1 SEHNR and CDR2 FQNEAQ (reference sequence). DNA for the CDR3: TGTGCCAGCAGCTCCCGTAGCCGGGGGGGGCGAATAAATACGCAGTATTTT. Its translation: CASSSRSRGGRINTQYF.

This chain joins TRBV5-1 and TRBJ2-3; no reliable D call. Trimming took off 0 bases at V and 5 bases at J, with 4 bases between the two ends. The CDR3 loop spans 12 amino acids. Germline values: CDR1 SGHRS, CDR2 YFSETQ. CDR3 region: CASSLGLDTQYF. The DNA for the CDR3 is TGCGCCAGCAGCTTGGGACTAGATACGCAGTATTTT.

This chain links TRBV11-2 with TRBJ2-5; 8 positions agree with TRBD2. The germline V gene encodes CDR1 SGHAT and CDR2 FQNNGV. The CDR3 sequence is 16 residues long. Trimming cost V 0 bases and J 6 bases; bases outside gene matches: 9. The CDR3 DNA follows: TGTGCCAGCAGCTTAGAAGACGGGAGGGCGGAGAAGACCCAGTACTTC. Protein sequence: CASSLEDGRAEKTQYF. The full variable domain, its missing parts supplied by reference TRBV11-2 and TRBJ2-5, is EAGVAQSPRYKIIEKRQSVAFWCNPISGHATLYWYQQILGQGPKLLIQFQNNGVVDDSQLPKDRFSAERLKGVDSTLKIQPAKLEDSAVYLCASSLEDGRAEKTQYFGPGTRLLVL.

The V gene is TRBV5-1, the J gene TRBJ2-7; a weak D match, TRBD1 (5 bases). The germline CDR1 and CDR2 sequences are SGHRS and YFSETQ. The CDR3 has 14 residues. V shed 4 bases and J shed 0 bases, with 11 bases lying between them. CDR3 amino acids: CASSPQGNSYEQYF. The CDR3 nucleotides are TGCGCCAGCAGCCCGCAGGGAAACTCCTACGAGCAGTACTTC.

The genes are TRBV6-1 and TRBJ2-1, with TRBD2 identical over 14 bases. V was clipped by 4 bases and J by 4 bases; unmatched bases: 9. Germline lookup yields CDR1 MNHNS and CDR2 SASEGT. This CDR3 is 18 amino acids long. The CDR3 region is CASSGLAGGLGHYNEQFF. As DNA, the CDR3 is TGTGCCAGCAGTGGACTAGCGGGGGGGCTTGGACATTACAATGAGCAGTTCTTC.

DNA for the CDR3: TGTGCCAGTAGTATTCTTTTGGGGGGAAGGGGCTATGGCTACACCTTC. Its protein product is CASSILLGGRGYGYTF. V and J are TRBV19 and TRBJ1-2, with D perhaps matching TRBD1 (5 bases). Germline lookup yields CDR1 LNHDA and CDR2 SQIVND (reference sequence). V was shortened by 3 bases and J by 4 bases, with 18 bases between the two germline ends. The CDR3 spans 16 residues.

The rearrangement links TRBV6-1 to TRBJ2-7, with 7 bases aligning to TRBD1. V lost 10 bases, J lost 4 bases, and 13 bases stayed unmatched. Germline V gene data show CDR1 as MNHNS and CDR2 as SASEGT. The length of the CDR3 is 14 residues. The CDR3 nucleotides are TGTGCCACGCTCTTACAGGGGCTTTCTTACGAGCAGTACTTC. It translates to CATLLQGLSYEQYF.

The gene calls are TRBV7-9 and TRBJ1-3; unclear D gene. Germline values: CDR1 SEHNR, CDR2 FQNEAQ (reference sequence). Trimming removed 5 bases at V and 0 bases at J, with 11 bases between. CDR3 length: 15 residues. CDR3: CASSLPGSSGNTIYF. As DNA, the CDR3 is TGTGCCAGCAGCCTGCCGGGATCCTCTGGAAACACCATATATTTT.

The rearrangement joins TRBV7-9 to TRBJ1-2; D perhaps matches TRBD1 (5 bases). Germline CDR1 reads SEHNR; CDR2 reads FQNEAQ (reference sequence). The V end was cut by 2 bases, the J end by 5 bases, with 12 bases between. The CDR3 length is 14 residues. For the CDR3, the DNA is TGTGCCAGCAGCTTACAGGGTTTGGAGTATGGCTACACCTTC. This translates into CASSLQGLEYGYTF.

Only a few counts were recorded for this clone. This chain links TRBV11-3 with TRBJ1-1; D unresolved. CDR1 and CDR2 (germline): SGHNT, YENEEA. Trimming took off 3 bases at V and 6 bases at J, with 8 bases between the two ends. This CDR3 comprises 12 residues. The CDR3 reads CASSFRRSEAFF. The CDR3 nucleotides read TGTGCCAGCAGCTTTAGGAGATCTGAAGCTTTCTTT.

The CDR3 loop is CASSSASGGYTF. The CDR3 DNA sequence: TGTGCCAGCAGCTCAGCTAGCGGTGGCTACACCTTC. The rearrangement uses TRBV9 and TRBJ1-2; D is undetermined. The CDR3 is 12 amino acids. CDR1 is SGDLS, CDR2 YYNGEE, per germline. V lost 4 bases, J lost 7 bases, and 11 bases lay in between. Full variable domain (rest looked up from reference TRBV9 and TRBJ1-2): DSGVTQTPKHLITATGQRVTLRCSPRSGDLSVYWYQQSLDQGLQFLIQYYNGEERAKGNILERFSAQQFPDLHSELNLSSLELGDSALYFCASSSASGGYTFGSGTRLTVV.

V usage is TRBV7-3 and J usage is TRBJ2-1, with unresolved D. Germline CDR1 is SGHTA and CDR2 is FQGTGA. The V and J ends lost 1 base and 4 bases respectively, with 11 bases between them. This CDR3 has 15 residues. The CDR3 DNA reads TGTGCCAGCAGCTTAATTACAGTAAATTACAATGAGCAGTTCTTC. Amino acids: CASSLITVNYNEQFF. Full variable domain (missing parts from reference TRBV7-3 and TRBJ2-1): GAGVSQTPSNKVTEKGKYVELRCDPISGHTALYWYRQSLGQGPEFLIYFQGTGAADDSGLPNDRFFAVRPEGSVSTLKIQRTERGDSAVYLCASSLITVNYNEQFFGPGTRLTVL.

The chain links TRBV12-5 to TRBJ2-7, with TRBD1 identical over 9 bases. The CDR3 consists of 17 residues. Germline CDR1 and CDR2: LGHNT and FRNRAP. Trimming cost V 4 bases and J 5 bases; bases outside gene matches: 15. CDR3 residues: CASGSRKTTGQGHEQYF. CDR3 in DNA: TGTGCTAGTGGTTCCCGTAAAACCACGGGACAGGGTCACGAGCAGTACTTC. Full variable domain (rest looked up from reference TRBV12-5 and TRBJ2-7): DARVTQTPRHKVTEMGQEVTMRCQPILGHNTVFWYRQTMMQGLELLAYFRNRAPLDDSGMPKDRFSAEMPDATLATLKIQPSEPRDSAVYFCASGSRKTTGQGHEQYFGPGTRLTVT.

The CDR3 protein is CASSPPSGSTDTQYF. The CDR3 DNA follows: TGTGCCAGCAGCCCTCCTAGCGGTAGCACAGATACGCAGTATTTT. The chain uses TRBV7-9 and TRBJ2-3; the match to TRBD2 covers 7 bases. V shed 5 bases and J 0 bases; nucleotides not matched to a gene: 5. Germline V CDR1 and CDR2: SEHNR, FQNEAQ (reference sequence). The CDR3 covers 15 residues.

This clone has only a few counts. The V and J genes are TRBV7-2 and TRBJ1-2; no firm D call. The CDR3 covers 15 residues. Germline CDR1 is SGHTA and CDR2 is FQGNSA. The V end lost 3 bases, the J end lost 2 bases, and 13 bases lay between the germline ends. The CDR3 reads CASSFLSSGNYGYTF. As DNA, the CDR3 is TGTGCCAGCAGCTTTCTAAGCTCCGGGAACTATGGCTACACCTTC.

The genes are TRBV5-1 and TRBJ1-1, with a weak D call TRBD1 (5 bases). CDR3 length: 13 amino acids. V gave up 0 bases and J gave up 6 bases, with 9 bases separating them. In germline, CDR1 is SGHRS, CDR2 YFSETQ. The CDR3 coding sequence is TGCGCCAGCAGCTTGGGCCAGGGCCCTGAAGCTTTCTTT. Its translation: CASSLGQGPEAFF.

This chain links TRBV6-5 with TRBJ1-2; weak D call: TRBD1 (6 bases). V lost 0 bases and J 6 bases, leaving 8 bases between the germline ends. The germline gives CDR1 MNHEY, CDR2 SVGAGI. The CDR3 sequence is 13 residues long. The CDR3 coding sequence is TGTGCCAGCAGTTACTCGAGGACAGATGGCTACACCTTC. It is translated as CASSYSRTDGYTF.

This chain uses TRBV12-5 with TRBJ2-7, with 7 bases lining up with TRBD1. Germline V gene sequence: CDR1 LGHNT, CDR2 FRNRAP. The V and J ends lost 1 base and 3 bases, in that order; junction bases with no gene match: 3. CDR3 length: 14 amino acids. CDR3 in amino acids: CASGLEAGGYEQYF. CDR3 sequence (DNA): TGTGCTAGTGGTTTGGAGGCAGGGGGCTACGAGCAGTACTTC.

CDR3 DNA: TGTGCCAGCAGCCAACACAGGGGCCAGAATGGCTACACCTTC. Residues: CASSQHRGQNGYTF. The chain couples TRBV16 to TRBJ1-2; 7 nucleotides line up with TRBD1. CDR1 and CDR2 from the germline V gene are KGHSY and FQNENV. The length of the CDR3 is 14 residues. After removal of 2 bases from V and 6 bases from J, the junction contained 6 bases not matched to a gene.